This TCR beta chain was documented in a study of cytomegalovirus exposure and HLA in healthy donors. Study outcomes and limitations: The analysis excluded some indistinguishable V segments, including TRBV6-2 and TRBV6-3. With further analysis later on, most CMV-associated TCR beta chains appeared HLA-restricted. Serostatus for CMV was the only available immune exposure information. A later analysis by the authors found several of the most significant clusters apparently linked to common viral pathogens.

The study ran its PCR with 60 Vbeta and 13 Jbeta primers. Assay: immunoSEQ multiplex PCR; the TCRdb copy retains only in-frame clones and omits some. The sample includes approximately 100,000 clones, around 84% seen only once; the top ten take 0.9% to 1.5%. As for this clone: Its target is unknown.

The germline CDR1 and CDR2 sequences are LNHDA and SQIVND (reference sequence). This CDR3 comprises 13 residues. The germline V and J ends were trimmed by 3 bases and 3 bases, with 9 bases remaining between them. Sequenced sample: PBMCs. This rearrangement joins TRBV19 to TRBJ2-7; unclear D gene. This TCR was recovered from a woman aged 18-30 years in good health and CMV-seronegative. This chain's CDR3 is CASSIQQNYEQYF. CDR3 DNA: TGTGCCAGTAGTATCCAACAGAACTACGAGCAGTACTTC.